The 18 T cell receptor beta chains below all came from one sample that was sequenced in a study of T cells expressing NK-cell markers. TCRdb reprocessed the 5' RACE reads and keeps a single row for each CDR3 protein, giving no DNA. The sample totals about 370,000 distinct CDR3 sequences. The source material was blood T cells: a sorted CD56 or NKG2C T cell subset, CD4+ or CD8+ T cells, or bulk PBMC T cells (not recorded which). All receptors come from a woman between 50 and 59 years old in good health.

V gene TRBV5-1 combines with J gene TRBJ1-1. The CDR3 contains 11 residues. Germline V gene data show CDR1 as SGHRS and CDR2 as YFSETQ. The CDR3 region is CASRRRTEAFF.

The chain uses TRBV14 and TRBJ2-2; the TCRdb call, TRBD2, lacks DNA for checking. The CDR3 totals 16 residues. Germline lookup yields CDR1 SGHDN and CDR2 FVKESK. CDR3 in amino acids: CASSQVRGSSTGELFF. Using reference TRBV14 and TRBJ2-2 for the parts outside the CDR3, the full variable domain is EAGVTQFPSHSVIEKGQTVTLRCDPISGHDNLYWYRRVMGKEIKFLLHFVKESKQDESGMPNNRFLAERTGGTYSTLKVQPAELEDSGVYFCASSQVRGSSTGELFFGEGSRLTVL.

The J gene is TRBJ1-1, the V gene TRBV27; TCRdb's D call of TRBD1 is untestable without DNA. Germline assignment: CDR1 MNHEY and CDR2 SMNVEV (reference sequence). This CDR3 spans 14 amino acids. CDR3 sequence: CASSLNRGYTEAFF.

The chain couples TRBV10-2 to TRBJ2-5; TCRdb's assignment of TRBD2 cannot be checked, as there is no DNA. This CDR3 is 12 amino acids long. Germline V CDR1 and CDR2: WSHSY, SAAADI. CDR3 residues: CATGLASETQYF.

The chain has TRBV10-3 and TRBJ1-1; TCRdb lists TRBD1, though no DNA is available to test this call. Germline CDR1 ENHRY, CDR2 SYGVKD. CDR3 size: 14 residues. The CDR3 sequence: CAISAPGQNTEAFF.

The chain combines TRBV12-3 or TRBV12-4 with TRBJ2-7; TCRdb proposes TRBD2, but this gene call is untestable without DNA. This CDR3 is built from 13 residues. CDR3 protein: CASRSGIAYEQYF.

This chain uses TRBV18 with TRBJ2-1. This CDR3 has 11 residues. Germline loops: CDR1 KGHSH, CDR2 LQKENI. CDR3 amino acids: CASSPMPEQFF.

V is TRBV5-1 and J is TRBJ2-3; checking the TCRdb D call of TRBD1 is not possible without DNA. Germline CDR1 SGHRS, CDR2 YFSETQ. This CDR3 is built from 15 residues. Here the CDR3 reads CASSGGASRTDTQYF.

The V call is TRBV5-1, the J call TRBJ2-7; absent DNA, TCRdb's TRBD2 call cannot be checked. CDR1 and CDR2 (germline): SGHRS, YFSETQ. There are 16 residues in the CDR3. This CDR3 reads CASSFTPGTSGGEQYF.

The V gene is TRBV29-1, the J gene TRBJ2-5. CDR3 size: 12 residues. Looked up from germline, CDR1 is SQVTM and CDR2 is ANQGSEA. The CDR3 reads CSSADPQETQYF.

This chain connects TRBV3-1 to TRBJ2-7; TCRdb returns TRBD2, unconfirmable since there is no DNA. The CDR3 totals 13 residues. Per the germline V gene, CDR1 is LGHDT and CDR2 is YNNKEL (reference sequence). CDR3: CASSPPSLDEQYF.

The J gene is TRBJ1-2, the V gene TRBV5-1. Per the germline V gene, CDR1 is SGHRS and CDR2 is YFSETQ. The CDR3 covers 15 residues. CDR3 loop: CASSLARGVNYGYTF.

This chain links TRBV5-1 with TRBJ2-1; with no DNA, the TCRdb D assignment of TRBD1 cannot be verified. The CDR3 consists of 12 residues. Per germline, CDR1 SGHRS and CDR2 YFSETQ. The CDR3 sequence is CASSVRDNEQFF.

This chain links TRBV7-9 with TRBJ1-5. Germline V lookup: CDR1 SEHNR, CDR2 FQNEAQ (reference sequence). The CDR3 totals 13 residues. CDR3 sequence: CASSYGRRQPQHF.

The rearrangement links TRBV20-1 to TRBJ2-1. CDR3 size: 12 residues. Germline V gene lookup returns CDR1 DFQATT and CDR2 SNEGSKA (reference sequence). CDR3 protein: CSAIYGVDEQFF.

V and J are TRBV5-1 and TRBJ2-1; TCRdb reports TRBD1, a call that lacks DNA to check it against. The CDR3 runs 15 residues. Germline V gene sequence: CDR1 SGHRS, CDR2 YFSETQ. CDR3: CASSPYGQGANEQFF. Looking up the rest from reference TRBV5-1 and TRBJ2-1 gives the full variable domain: KAGVTQTPRYLIKTRGQQVTLSCSPISGHRSVSWYQQTPGQGLQFLFEYFSETQRNKGNFPGRFSGRQFSNSRSEMNVSTLELGDSALYLCASSPYGQGANEQFFGPGTRLTVL.

This sequence joins TRBV9 and TRBJ2-2; the D gene TCRdb calls, TRBD2, cannot be checked with no DNA. From germline, CDR1 is SGDLS and CDR2 YYNGEE. CDR3 size: 16 residues. The CDR3 loop is CASSVAREWGTGELFF.

This chain uses TRBV14 with TRBJ2-1; TCRdb returns TRBD2, unconfirmable since there is no DNA. This CDR3 has 17 residues. CDR1 is SGHDN, CDR2 FVKESK, per germline. CDR3 in amino acids: CASSQRQGLAGYNEQFF.